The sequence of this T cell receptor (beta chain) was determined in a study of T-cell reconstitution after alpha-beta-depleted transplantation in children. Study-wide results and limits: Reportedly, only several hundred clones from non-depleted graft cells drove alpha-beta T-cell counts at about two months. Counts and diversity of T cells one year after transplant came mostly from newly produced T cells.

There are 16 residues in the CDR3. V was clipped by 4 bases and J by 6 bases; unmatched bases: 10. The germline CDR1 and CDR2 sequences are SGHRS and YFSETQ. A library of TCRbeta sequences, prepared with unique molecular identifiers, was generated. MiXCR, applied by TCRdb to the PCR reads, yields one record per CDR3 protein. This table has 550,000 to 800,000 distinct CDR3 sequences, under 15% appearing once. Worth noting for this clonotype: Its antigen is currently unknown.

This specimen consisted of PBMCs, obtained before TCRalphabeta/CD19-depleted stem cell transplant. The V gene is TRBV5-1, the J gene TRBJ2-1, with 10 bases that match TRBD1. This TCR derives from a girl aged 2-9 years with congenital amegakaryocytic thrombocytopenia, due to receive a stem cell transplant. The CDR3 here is CASSPGDRGLFNEQFF. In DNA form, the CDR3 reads TGCGCCAGCAGCCCGGGGGACAGGGGACTTTTCAATGAGCAGTTCTTC.